This TCR beta chain was captured in a study of blood T cell repertoires in COVID-19. Overall study: Sites across the United States, Italy and Spain contributed samples from acute and convalescent COVID-19. T cells, B-cell-depleted T cells, or PBMCs provided the cDNA or gDNA that served as material.

How the authors handled the data: Reference gene primer amplification gave nucleated cell count estimates. Some clones are missing from TCRdb's copy, which holds only in-frame ones; the method was immunoSEQ multiplex PCR. Clone size and V and J calls were adopted from that table, with D and trimming inferred from the DNA. The data contain about 72,000 clones, 85% to 90% of them singletons. Germline CDR1 and CDR2: SEHNR and FQNEAQ (reference sequence). The CDR3 has 14 residues. The V segment lost 5 bases and the J segment 6 bases; nucleotides outside the gene matches: 6. The chain uses TRBV7-9 and TRBJ2-2; 7 nucleotides agree with TRBD1. The sequencing input was peripheral blood. This clonotype originated in a man between 65 and 85 years old with active or convalescent COVID-19. CDR3 region: CASSRGQEAGELFF. The CDR3 region has the DNA TGTGCCAGCAGCCGCGGACAGGAGGCCGGGGAGCTGTTTTTT.